The 19 T cell receptor beta chains below all came from one sample that was sequenced in a study of T cells in localized non-small cell lung cancer. Assay: immunoSEQ multiplex PCR; the TCRdb copy retains only in-frame clones and omits some. The sample gives tens of thousands of clones, approximately 90% of which show up once; about 23% is in the top ten. Material: PBMCs, obtained before any cancer treatment. The receptors shown here come from a man aged 40 to 69 with stage II squamous cell lung carcinoma.

The rearrangement joins TRBV6-5 to TRBJ1-1; tentative D call: TRBD1 (5 bases). This CDR3 has 13 amino acids. The germline V gene encodes CDR1 MNHEY and CDR2 SVGAGI. The ends were cut back, 6 bases at V and 5 bases at J, with 13 bases in the middle. CDR3 region: CASRIRGQTEAFF. CDR3 in DNA: TGTGCCAGCAGAATCCGGGGCCAGACTGAAGCTTTCTTT.

This clone came up once. V and J are TRBV9 and TRBJ2-1, with D possibly called TRBD1 or TRBD2 (5 bases each). The V and J ends lost 3 bases and 0 bases respectively, with 13 bases between them. There are 16 residues in the CDR3. Looked up from germline, CDR1 is SGDLS and CDR2 is YYNGEE. CDR3 residues: CASSGRSGSSYNEQFF. The CDR3 DNA reads TGTGCCAGCAGCGGCCGTTCAGGGAGCTCCTACAATGAGCAGTTCTTC.

The rearrangement uses TRBV5-1 and TRBJ2-5; D is uncertain. Germline V gives CDR1 SGHRS, CDR2 YFSETQ. Trimming shortened V by 4 bases and J by 3 bases, and 10 bases separated the two germline ends. The CDR3 loop spans 13 amino acids. CDR3 protein: CASSPGSKETQYF. The CDR3 DNA sequence: TGCGCCAGCAGCCCCGGATCTAAAGAGACCCAGTACTTC.

The V gene is TRBV27, the J gene TRBJ2-7, with D possibly being TRBD1 (6 bases). Germline CDR1 reads MNHEY; CDR2 reads SMNVEV (reference sequence). This CDR3 comprises 15 residues. The V gene lost 5 bases and the J gene lost 1 base, with 15 bases spanning the gap. The CDR3 spells CASSESTGASYEQYF. CDR3 coding DNA: TGTGCCAGCAGTGAATCGACAGGAGCGTCCTACGAGCAGTACTTC.

The V call is TRBV4-3, the J call TRBJ1-2, with 9 bases matching TRBD1. The V gene's germline CDR1 is LGHNA and CDR2 YSLEER. V trimming: 4 bases; J trimming: 1 base; junction bases outside the gene matches: 7. There are 16 residues in the CDR3. CDR3 sequence reads: CASSPGQGTVNYGYTF. The CDR3 DNA sequence: TGCGCCAGCAGCCCCGGACAGGGGACGGTTAACTATGGCTACACCTTC.

The chain uses TRBV6-5 and TRBJ1-2; 8 bases map to TRBD1. Germline assignment: CDR1 MNHEY and CDR2 SVGAGI. V lost 4 bases, J lost 4 bases, and 2 bases stayed unmatched. This CDR3 is 13 amino acids long. CDR3 in amino acids: CASSFTGGYGYTF. DNA for the CDR3: TGTGCCAGCAGTTTTACAGGGGGCTATGGCTACACCTTC.

The rearrangement joins TRBV9 to TRBJ2-1; TRBD2 is a possible D gene (6 bases). Trimming removed 0 bases at V and 4 bases at J, with 17 bases between. The CDR3 is 17 residues long. Germline lookup yields CDR1 SGDLS and CDR2 YYNGEE. The CDR3 bases are TGTGCCAGCAGCGTAGCTTGGGGGGATCGGTGGTACAATGAGCAGTTCTTC. It specifies CASSVAWGDRWYNEQFF. The entire variable domain, with the rest obtained from reference TRBV9 and TRBJ2-1, is as follows: DSGVTQTPKHLITATGQRVTLRCSPRSGDLSVYWYQQSLDQGLQFLIQYYNGEERAKGNILERFSAQQFPDLHSELNLSSLELGDSALYFCASSVAWGDRWYNEQFFGPGTRLTVL.

CDR3 protein: CASSQEGVGGDPGLGTQYF. The CDR3 nucleotides are TGCGCCAGCAGCCAAGAAGGAGTAGGGGGTGACCCAGGGCTAGGGACCCAGTACTTC. This sequence joins TRBV4-3 and TRBJ2-5; the D gene is possibly TRBD1 (6 bases). The V end lost 0 bases, the J end lost 7 bases, and 27 bases lay between the germline ends. The length of the CDR3 is 19 residues. Germline values: CDR1 LGHNA, CDR2 YSLEER.

In nucleotides, the CDR3 is TGCGCCAGCAGCTTGGGGCAGGCCTCCGTCCTGACTTTC. It specifies CASSLGQASVLTF. The V and J genes are TRBV5-1 and TRBJ2-6; no clear D. The CDR3 runs 13 residues. The V gene lost 0 bases and the J gene lost 12 bases, with 10 bases spanning the gap. Germline CDR1 SGHRS, CDR2 YFSETQ.

The rearrangement uses TRBV7-6 and TRBJ2-5; 7 bases align to TRBD1. The V gene end was trimmed by 4 bases and the J gene end by 0 bases; junction bases not matched to a gene: 5. Looked up from germline, CDR1 is SGHVS and CDR2 is FNYEAQ. This CDR3 spans 15 amino acids. The CDR3 nucleotides read TGTGCCAGCAGCTCCTTAGGACAGGACCAAGAGACCCAGTACTTC. It yields the protein CASSSLGQDQETQYF.

Comments on this clone: The junction shows a germline mismatch at one end, possibly a read error. This rearrangement joins TRBV5-1 to TRBJ2-2, with D possibly matching TRBD1 (6 bases). The CDR3 is 14 residues long. Germline CDR1 reads SGHRS; CDR2 reads YFSETQ. CDR3 in DNA: TGCGCCAGCAGTTTGGACAGACCGACCGGGGAGCTGTTTTTT. It yields the protein CASSLDRPTGELFF.

This chain connects TRBV4-1 to TRBJ2-3; no reliable D call. Trimming shortened V by 1 base and J by 0 bases, and 5 bases separated the two germline ends. The CDR3 sequence is 14 residues long. Germline CDR1 MGHRA, CDR2 YSYEKL. This CDR3 is CASSQALSTDTQYF. The CDR3 DNA follows: TGCGCCAGCAGCCAAGCTCTAAGCACAGATACGCAGTATTTT.

This clone was picked up one time. The chain has TRBV18 and TRBJ1-6, with D maybe TRBD1 (6 bases). Trimming pared 2 bases from V and 10 bases from J, leaving 12 bases between. Germline V gene lookup returns CDR1 KGHSH and CDR2 LQKENI. The CDR3 is 14 residues long. CDR3 DNA sequence: TGTGCCAGCTCACCAACGGGACACGACTCACCCCTCCACTTT. Its translation is CASSPTGHDSPLHF. The full variable domain, completed using reference TRBV18 and TRBJ1-6, is NAGVMQNPRHLVRRRGQEARLRCSPMKGHSHVYWYRQLPEEGLKFMVYLQKENIIDESGMPKERFSAEFPKEGPSILRIQQVVRGDSAAYFCASSPTGHDSPLHFGNGTRLTVT.

This chain uses TRBV7-2 with TRBJ2-6; no clear D gene. V was trimmed by 5 bases and J by 0 bases, leaving 8 bases between them. Germline loops: CDR1 SGHTA, CDR2 FQGNSA. The CDR3 consists of 15 residues. The chain's CDR3 is CASSPTLSGANVLTF. The CDR3 DNA is TGTGCCAGCAGCCCTACTCTCTCTGGGGCCAACGTCCTGACTTTC.

The CDR3 region has the DNA TGTGCCAGTAGTATAGTGGTCGAGGGGTATGGCTACACCTTC. Translating it yields CASSIVVEGYGYTF. The chain recombines TRBV19 with TRBJ1-2, with D perhaps TRBD1 (5 bases). This CDR3 region has 14 residues. The germline V and J ends were trimmed by 1 base and 5 bases, with 11 bases remaining between them. Germline V lookup: CDR1 LNHDA, CDR2 SQIVND (reference sequence).

V usage is TRBV4-3 and J usage is TRBJ1-1, with 7 positions matching TRBD1. This CDR3 has 16 amino acids. Unmatched junction bases numbered 9, after V lost 1 base and J lost 4 bases. Germline CDR1 LGHNA, CDR2 YSLEER. The CDR3 is CASSQVRGDAGTEAFF. For the CDR3, the DNA is TGCGCCAGCAGCCAAGTCAGGGGGGACGCGGGCACTGAAGCTTTCTTT.

In this sample, this clone turned up once. The J gene is TRBJ2-2, the V gene TRBV7-2; the match to TRBD2 covers 10 bases. With V trimmed by 3 bases and J by 5 bases, 6 bases remained unmatched. CDR1 is SGHTA and CDR2 is FQGNSA in the germline V gene. CDR3 length equals 16 residues. In nucleotides, the CDR3 is TGTGCCAGCAGCTTCTTTAGCGGGGGGCGGACCGGGGAGCTGTTTTTT. Protein: CASSFFSGGRTGELFF.

This clone was counted a single time. The chain employs TRBV9 and TRBJ2-7; D may correspond to TRBD1 or TRBD2 (6 bases each). Germline CDR1 SGDLS, CDR2 YYNGEE. The CDR3 is made up of 15 amino acids. V lost 0 bases and J 5 bases, leaving 15 bases between the germline ends. CDR3 residues: CASSVEDGGGDEQYF. CDR3 in DNA: TGTGCCAGCAGCGTAGAAGATGGAGGGGGTGACGAGCAGTACTTC.

The chain links TRBV5-1 to TRBJ1-1; D gene unclear. The germline V gene encodes CDR1 SGHRS and CDR2 YFSETQ. The CDR3 extends over 12 amino acids. V lost 4 bases to trimming and J lost 1 base, with 5 bases between them. In DNA form, the CDR3 reads TGCGCCAGCAGCCTGCGGAACACTGAAGCTTTCTTT. It specifies CASSLRNTEAFF.